Listed here are 13 T cell receptor beta chains from one sample, sequenced in a study of blood T cell repertoires in COVID-19. Using immunoSEQ multiplex PCR, the repertoire was profiled, and TCRdb retains in-frame clones only, with some absent. Of over 250,000 clones in the sample, approximately 83% were seen once. The sample was peripheral blood. The receptors shown here come from a woman in her 70s with acute or convalescent COVID-19.

J is TRBJ1-1 and V is TRBV29-1; no definite D call. The germline V gene encodes CDR1 SQVTM and CDR2 ANQGSEA. Trimming cost V 2 bases and J 1 base, with 11 bases left between them. The CDR3 consists of 14 residues. CDR3 in amino acids: CSVETRNPNTEAFF. In nucleotides, the CDR3 is TGCAGCGTTGAAACCAGGAATCCGAACACTGAAGCTTTCTTT. The full variable domain, in which reference TRBV29-1 and TRBJ1-1 provide the parts outside the CDR3, is SAVISQKPSRDICQRGTSLTIQCQVDSQVTMMFWYRQQPGQSLTLIATANQGSEATYESGFVIDKFPISRPNLTFSTLTVSNMSPEDSSIYLCSVETRNPNTEAFFGQGTRLTVV.

The V call is TRBV5-1, the J call TRBJ1-2, with D perhaps matching TRBD1 (5 bases). The CDR3 extends over 13 amino acids. V gave up 4 bases and J gave up 0 bases, with 7 bases separating them. Germline V gene lookup returns CDR1 SGHRS and CDR2 YFSETQ. The CDR3 reads CASSRGANYGYTF. The CDR3 nucleotides read TGCGCCAGCAGCCGGGGGGCTAACTATGGCTACACCTTC.

The chain employs TRBV2 and TRBJ1-6; TRBD1 aligns across 10 bases. With 3 bases clipped from V and 11 bases from J, the junction kept 4 bases outside the gene matches. Germline V gene lookup returns CDR1 SNHLY and CDR2 FYNNEI. This CDR3 comprises 14 residues. The CDR3 nucleotides read TGTGCCAGCAGTGAGACAGGGGGCTCAACACCCCTCCACTTT. Its protein is CASSETGGSTPLHF.

The chain combines TRBV24-1 with TRBJ2-1, with 9 bases that match TRBD1. After removal of 0 bases from V and 15 bases from J, the junction contained 8 bases not matched to a gene. Germline CDR1 KGHDR, CDR2 SFDVKD. The CDR3 spans 14 residues. CDR3 sequence reads: CATSDLVRGQGWFF. The CDR3 region has the DNA TGTGCCACCAGTGATTTGGTTAGGGGACAGGGTTGGTTCTTC.

The chain links TRBV6-6 to TRBJ2-3, with 8 bases fitting TRBD2. V lost 1 base and J lost 6; bases outside the gene matches: 9. CDR1 MNHNY and CDR2 SVGAGI come from the germline V gene (reference sequence). This CDR3 has 16 residues. The CDR3 nucleotides are TGTGCCAGCAGTTACTTAGGTAGCGGGGTCGCGGATACGCAGTATTTT. Protein: CASSYLGSGVADTQYF.

This clone was recorded at least ten times. This chain uses TRBV24-1 with TRBJ2-5, with TRBD1 identical over 8 bases. This CDR3 is built from 18 residues. CDR1 is KGHDR, CDR2 SFDVKD, per germline. V lost 9 bases and J lost 4; bases outside the gene matches: 21. The CDR3 is CATRPGLGTGQAGETQYF. The CDR3 DNA reads TGTGCCACCCGACCTGGATTGGGGACAGGCCAGGCGGGAGAGACCCAGTACTTC.

The chain links TRBV2 to TRBJ1-5, with D maybe TRBD1 (5 bases). CDR3 length equals 14 residues. V gave up 6 bases and J gave up 3 bases, with 12 bases separating them. Germline V lookup: CDR1 SNHLY, CDR2 FYNNEI. The chain's CDR3 is CASRGAAFNQPQHF. The CDR3, as DNA: TGTGCCAGCAGAGGGGCTGCCTTCAATCAGCCCCAGCATTTT.

The rearrangement uses TRBV6-5 and TRBJ1-4; D is possibly TRBD1 (5 bases). The CDR3 is 13 residues long. The V gene lost 6 bases and the J gene lost 7 bases, with 12 bases spanning the gap. CDR1 and CDR2 from the germline V gene are MNHEY and SVGAGI. Written as DNA, the CDR3 is TGTGCCAGCAGGTGGGGGGAAGGTGAAAAACTGTTTTTT. Translating gives CASRWGEGEKLFF.

CDR3 nucleotide sequence: TGTGCCAGCAGCTTAAGACAGGGATACAATGAGCAGTTCTTC. Translating it yields CASSLRQGYNEQFF. The chain joins TRBV7-2 to TRBJ2-1; 7 positions agree with TRBD1. Germline lookup yields CDR1 SGHTA and CDR2 FQGNSA. The V and J ends lost 2 bases and 4 bases, in that order; junction bases with no gene match: 2. CDR3 length equals 14 residues.

This clone was recorded only once. The chain has TRBV6-6 and TRBJ2-5; 9 bases are shared with TRBD1. The germline gives CDR1 MNHNY, CDR2 SVGAGI (reference sequence). This CDR3 has 13 residues. Trimming at V came to 7 bases and at J to 2 bases, leaving 2 bases not matched to a gene. CDR3 amino acids: CASKDRGQETQYF. CDR3 nucleotides: TGTGCCAGCAAGGACAGGGGACAAGAGACCCAGTACTTC.

About this clone: The sample carries other DNA sequences with the same CDR3. The genes are TRBV18 and TRBJ1-1; possible D gene TRBD1, 6 bases. CDR3 length equals 14 residues. Per the germline V gene, CDR1 is KGHSH and CDR2 is LQKENI. Trimming removed 3 bases at V and 1 base at J, with 9 bases between. DNA for the CDR3: TGTGCCAGCTCACCTGGACAGCCGAACACTGAAGCTTTCTTT. The encoded protein is CASSPGQPNTEAFF.

This clone was seen more than once but under ten times. The gene calls are TRBV9 and TRBJ1-1, with TRBD1 matching 10 bases. Germline assignment: CDR1 SGDLS and CDR2 YYNGEE. The CDR3 length is 13 residues. The V gene end was trimmed by 0 bases and the J gene end by 11 bases; junction bases not matched to a gene: 4. The chain's CDR3 is CASSVVGTGAAFF. CDR3 in DNA: TGTGCCAGCAGCGTAGTAGGGACAGGGGCCGCTTTCTTT.

The chain is built from TRBV2 and TRBJ1-4; D unresolved. V was cut by 6 bases and J by 8 bases, with 16 bases left in between. From germline, CDR1 is SNHLY and CDR2 FYNNEI. This CDR3 spans 14 amino acids. The CDR3 here is CASRDQAPGEKLFF. The CDR3 nucleotides read TGTGCCAGCAGGGACCAGGCGCCGGGAGAAAAACTGTTTTTT. The whole variable domain, filled in from reference TRBV2 and TRBJ1-4, reads EPEVTQTPSHQVTQMGQEVILRCVPISNHLYFYWYRQILGQKVEFLVSFYNNEISEKSEIFDDQFSVERPDGSNFTLKIRSTKLEDSAMYFCASRDQAPGEKLFFGSGTQLSVL.